These T cell receptor beta chains were read from a single sample in a study of T cells after yellow fever vaccination. TCRdb passed the 5' RACE reads through MiXCR, listing each CDR3 protein once. The sample yields about 500,000 distinct CDR3 sequences, about 17% seen once. Sequencing used PBMCs, obtained 5 to 6 days after the first yellow fever vaccination. Receptors were obtained from a man younger than 35 who received the YFV17D yellow fever vaccine. Both conserved end residues are part of each CDR3. Each record gives: V gene, J gene, CDR3 protein.

V: TRBV6-5; J: TRBJ1-2; CDR3: CASSYLSMTGGYGYTF
V: TRBV7-3; J: TRBJ2-2; CDR3: CASSLELGAGELFF
V: TRBV3-1; J: TRBJ1-6; CDR3: CASSQSDVYNSPLHF
V: TRBV7-9; J: TRBJ2-3; CDR3: CASSDNTGSSTDTQYF
V: TRBV12-3/TRBV12-4; J: TRBJ2-3; CDR3: CASNTGGAGTDTQYF
V: TRBV6-5; J: TRBJ2-7; CDR3: CASSYSPGTGARTYEQYF
V: TRBV5-1; J: TRBJ1-4; CDR3: CASSLGSTTNEKLFF
V: TRBV7-9; J: TRBJ2-5; CDR3: CASSLGQGPAQETQYF
V: TRBV20-1; J: TRBJ2-3; CDR3: CSARDSDAGVSTDTQYF
V: TRBV30; J: TRBJ2-7; CDR3: CAWSVFRLPYEQYF
V: TRBV18; J: TRBJ2-7; CDR3: CASSSDLGLARQYF
V: TRBV19; J: TRBJ2-1; CDR3: CASSISGHKDEQFF
V: TRBV7-9; J: TRBJ2-3; CDR3: CASSWTGSWGQYF
V: TRBV7-9; J: TRBJ2-5; CDR3: CASLPEWGQETQYF
V: TRBV4-2; J: TRBJ2-7; CDR3: CASGAGDVYEQYF
V: TRBV27; J: TRBJ1-4; CDR3: CASRTTGGGEKLFF
V: TRBV6-1; J: TRBJ1-1; CDR3: CASARETHTEAFF
V: TRBV20-1; J: TRBJ2-1; CDR3: CSATPPTGGGNEQFF
V: TRBV19; J: TRBJ2-3; CDR3: CASSGAVRDTQYF
V: TRBV27; J: TRBJ1-2; CDR3: CASSLSRKTTGYGYTF
V: TRBV11-1; J: TRBJ2-1; CDR3: CASSFVLAEGNEQFF
V: TRBV20-1; J: TRBJ2-7; CDR3: CSARETSGAGEQYF
V: TRBV7-9; J: TRBJ1-6; CDR3: CASSAQGEGGSSPLHF
V: TRBV19; J: TRBJ1-1; CDR3: CASSPYSQALNTEAFF
V: TRBV5-1; J: TRBJ2-1; CDR3: CASSPWWPPNEQFF
V: TRBV4-3; J: TRBJ1-2; CDR3: CASSQEEGQNYGYTF